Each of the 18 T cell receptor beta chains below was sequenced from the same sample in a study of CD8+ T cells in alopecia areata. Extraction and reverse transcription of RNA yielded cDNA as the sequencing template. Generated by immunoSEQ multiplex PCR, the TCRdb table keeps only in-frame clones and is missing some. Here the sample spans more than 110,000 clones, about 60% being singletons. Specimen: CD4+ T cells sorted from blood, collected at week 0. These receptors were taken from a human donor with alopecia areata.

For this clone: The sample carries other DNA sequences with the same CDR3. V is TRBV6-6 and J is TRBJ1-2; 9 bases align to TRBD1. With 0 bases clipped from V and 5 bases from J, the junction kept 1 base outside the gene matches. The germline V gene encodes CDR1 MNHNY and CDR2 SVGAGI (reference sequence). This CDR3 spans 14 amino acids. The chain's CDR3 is CASSYSGQGYGYTF. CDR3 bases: TGTGCCAGCAGTTACTCCGGACAGGGGTATGGCTACACCTTC.

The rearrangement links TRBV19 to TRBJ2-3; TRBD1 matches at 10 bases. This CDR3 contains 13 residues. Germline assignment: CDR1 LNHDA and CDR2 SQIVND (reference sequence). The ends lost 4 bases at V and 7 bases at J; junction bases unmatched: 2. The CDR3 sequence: CASSNDRGHTQYF. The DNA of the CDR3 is TGTGCCAGTAGTAACGACAGGGGGCATACGCAGTATTTT.

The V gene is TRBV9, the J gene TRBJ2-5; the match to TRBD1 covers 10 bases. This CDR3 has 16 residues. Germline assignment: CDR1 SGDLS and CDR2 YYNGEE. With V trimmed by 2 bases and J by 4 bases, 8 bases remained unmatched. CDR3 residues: CASSVGRTGGVETQYF. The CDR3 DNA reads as TGTGCCAGCAGCGTCGGAAGGACAGGGGGGGTAGAGACCCAGTACTTC.

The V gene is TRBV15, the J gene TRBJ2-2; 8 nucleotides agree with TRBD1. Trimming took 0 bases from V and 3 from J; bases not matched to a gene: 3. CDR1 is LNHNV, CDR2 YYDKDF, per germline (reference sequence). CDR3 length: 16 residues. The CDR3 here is CATSRDRGRDTGELFF. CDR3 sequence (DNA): TGTGCCACCAGCAGAGACAGGGGGCGCGACACCGGGGAGCTGTTTTTT. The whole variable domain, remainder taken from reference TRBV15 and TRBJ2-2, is DAMVIQNPRYQVTQFGKPVTLSCSQTLNHNVMYWYQQKSSQAPKLLFHYYDKDFNNEADTPDNFQSRRPNTSFCFLDIRSPGLGDTAMYLCATSRDRGRDTGELFFGEGSRLTVL.

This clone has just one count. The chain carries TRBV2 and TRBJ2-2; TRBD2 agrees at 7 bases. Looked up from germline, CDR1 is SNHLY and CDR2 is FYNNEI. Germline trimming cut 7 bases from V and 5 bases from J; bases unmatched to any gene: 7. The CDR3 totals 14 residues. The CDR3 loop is CASKLGLFTGELFF. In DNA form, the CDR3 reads TGTGCCAGCAAACTGGGACTATTTACCGGGGAGCTGTTTTTT.

The CDR3 reads CASSVAMGTEAFF. DNA for the CDR3: TGTGCCAGCAGCGTAGCCATGGGGACTGAAGCTTTCTTT. This rearrangement joins TRBV9 to TRBJ1-1, with unresolved D. In germline, CDR1 is SGDLS, CDR2 YYNGEE. The CDR3 sequence is 13 residues long. The V gene lost 0 bases and the J gene lost 5 bases, with 8 bases spanning the gap.

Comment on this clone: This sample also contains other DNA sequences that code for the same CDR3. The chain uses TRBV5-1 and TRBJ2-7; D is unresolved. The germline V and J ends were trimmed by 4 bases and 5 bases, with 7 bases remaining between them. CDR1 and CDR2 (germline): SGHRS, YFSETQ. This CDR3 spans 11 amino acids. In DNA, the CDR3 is TGCGCCAGCAGCCTCGGCCACGAGCAGTACTTC. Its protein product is CASSLGHEQYF.

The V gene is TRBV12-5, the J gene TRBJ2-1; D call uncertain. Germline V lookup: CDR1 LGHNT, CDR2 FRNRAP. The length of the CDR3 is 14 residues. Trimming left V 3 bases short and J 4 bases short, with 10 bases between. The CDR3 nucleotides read TGTGCTAGTGGTTTCCCACCAACTTACAATGAGCAGTTCTTC. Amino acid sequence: CASGFPPTYNEQFF.

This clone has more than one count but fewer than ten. The CDR3: CAWNQPGGRGGYTF. CDR3 bases: TGTGCCTGGAATCAACCGGGGGGACGAGGTGGCTACACCTTC. V usage is TRBV30 and J usage is TRBJ1-2, with a weak D call TRBD1 (5 bases). Germline V CDR1 and CDR2: GTSNPN, SVGIG (reference sequence). The V end lost 4 bases, the J end lost 7 bases, and 19 bases lay between the germline ends. This CDR3 is 14 amino acids long. Filled out from reference TRBV30 and TRBJ1-2, the complete variable domain reads SQTIHQWPATLVQPVGSPLSLECTVEGTSNPNLYWYRQAAGRGLQLLFYSVGIGQISSEVPQNLSASRPQDRQFILSSKKLLLSDSGFYLCAWNQPGGRGGYTFGSGTRLTVV.

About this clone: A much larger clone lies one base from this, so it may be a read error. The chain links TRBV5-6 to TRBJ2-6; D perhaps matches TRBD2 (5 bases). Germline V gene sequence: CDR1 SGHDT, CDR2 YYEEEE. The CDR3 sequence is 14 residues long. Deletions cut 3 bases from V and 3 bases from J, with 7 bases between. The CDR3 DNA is TGTGCCAGCAGCTCCCGGGGTGGGGCCAACGTCCTGACTTTC. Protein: CASSSRGGANVLTF.

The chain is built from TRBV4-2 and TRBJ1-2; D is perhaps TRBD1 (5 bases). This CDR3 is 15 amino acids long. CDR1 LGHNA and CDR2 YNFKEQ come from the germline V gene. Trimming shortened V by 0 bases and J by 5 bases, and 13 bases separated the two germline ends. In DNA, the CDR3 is TGTGCCAGCAGCCAAGATCAGCTAGGGGTTTATGGCTACACCTTC. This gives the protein CASSQDQLGVYGYTF.

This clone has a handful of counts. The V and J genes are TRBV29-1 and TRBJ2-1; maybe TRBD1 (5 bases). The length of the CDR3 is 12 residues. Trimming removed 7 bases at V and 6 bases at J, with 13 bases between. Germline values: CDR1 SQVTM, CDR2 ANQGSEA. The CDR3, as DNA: TGCAGCGCGAGGCTTCAGGGCAATGAGCAGTTCTTC. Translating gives CSARLQGNEQFF.

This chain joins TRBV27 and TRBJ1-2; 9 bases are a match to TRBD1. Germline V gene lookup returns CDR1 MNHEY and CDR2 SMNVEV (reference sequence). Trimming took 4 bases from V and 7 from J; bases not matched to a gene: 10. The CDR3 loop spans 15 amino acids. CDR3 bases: TGTGCCAGCAGTTCCCCGACAGGGGGAAGTTTTGGCTACACCTTC. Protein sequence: CASSSPTGGSFGYTF.

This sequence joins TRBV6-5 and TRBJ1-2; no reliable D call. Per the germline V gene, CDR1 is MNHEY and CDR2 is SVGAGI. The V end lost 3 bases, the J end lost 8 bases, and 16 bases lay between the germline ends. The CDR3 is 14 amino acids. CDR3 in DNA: TGTGCCAGCAGTTATTCCGCCCCATCGACGGGCTACACCTTC. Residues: CASSYSAPSTGYTF.

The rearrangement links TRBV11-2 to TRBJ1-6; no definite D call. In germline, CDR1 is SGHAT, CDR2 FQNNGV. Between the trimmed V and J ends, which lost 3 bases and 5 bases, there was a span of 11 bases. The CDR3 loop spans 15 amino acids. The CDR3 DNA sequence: TGTGCCAGCAGCTTCTGGGTGGGAAATAATTCACCCCTCCACTTT. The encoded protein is CASSFWVGNNSPLHF.

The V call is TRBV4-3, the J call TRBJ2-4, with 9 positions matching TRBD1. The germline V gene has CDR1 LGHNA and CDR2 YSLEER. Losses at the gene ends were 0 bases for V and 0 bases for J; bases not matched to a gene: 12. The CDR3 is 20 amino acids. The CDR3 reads CASSQERRTGVLSAKNIQYF. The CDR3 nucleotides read TGCGCCAGCAGCCAAGAACGTAGGACAGGGGTACTCTCAGCCAAAAACATTCAGTACTTC.

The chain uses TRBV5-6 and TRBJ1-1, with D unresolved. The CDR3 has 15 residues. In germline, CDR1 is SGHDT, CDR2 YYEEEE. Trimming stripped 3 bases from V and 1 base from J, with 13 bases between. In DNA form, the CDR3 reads TGTGCCAGCAGCTCTAATACTGCGGGGAACACTGAAGCTTTCTTT. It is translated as CASSSNTAGNTEAFF.

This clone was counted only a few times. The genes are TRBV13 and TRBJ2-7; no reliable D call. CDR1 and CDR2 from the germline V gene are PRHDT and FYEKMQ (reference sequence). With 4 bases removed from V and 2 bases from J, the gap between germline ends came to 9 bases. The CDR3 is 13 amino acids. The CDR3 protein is CASSSRNTYEQYF. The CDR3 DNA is TGTGCCAGCAGCTCCAGGAATACCTACGAGCAGTACTTC. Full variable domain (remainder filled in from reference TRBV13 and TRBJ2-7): AAGVIQSPRHLIKEKRETATLKCYPIPRHDTVYWYQQGPGQDPQFLISFYEKMQSDKGSIPDRFSAQQFSDYHSELNMSSLELGDSALYFCASSSRNTYEQYFGPGTRLTVT.